The 32 T cell receptor beta chains reported below all come from one sample, sequenced in a study of control samples from healthy donors and cancer patients (dated by TCRdb to 2018 to 2021). Receptor libraries were prepared by the immunoSEQ multiplex PCR assay. In its TCRdb copy, this immuneACCESS table keeps in-frame sequences only and misses some clones. Where compared with another copy, unresolved V genes explain less than half of these, and the others have no known cause. The sample yields roughly 150,000 clones; 92% were counted once. Roughly 0.7% of the sample is in the top ten clones. The material sequenced was blood. The receptor set was obtained from a woman aged 25 to 39 in good health.

The chain employs TRBV19 and TRBJ2-6; D not certain. The V end lost 5 bases, the J end lost 1 base, and 3 bases lay between the germline ends. Germline V lookup: CDR1 LNHDA, CDR2 SQIVND (reference sequence). This CDR3 contains 13 residues. The CDR3 here is CASSLSGANVLTF. The CDR3 DNA reads TGTGCCAGTAGTTTATCTGGGGCCAACGTCCTGACTTTC.

The rearrangement links TRBV30 to TRBJ1-1, with D perhaps TRBD1 (5 bases). V lost 3 bases, J lost 3 bases, and 8 bases lay in between. The CDR3 has 12 residues. The V gene's germline CDR1 is GTSNPN and CDR2 SVGIG (reference sequence). CDR3 loop: CAWRDTHTEAFF. CDR3 in DNA: TGTGCCTGGAGGGACACCCACACTGAAGCTTTCTTT. The variable domain in full, with the rest retrieved from reference TRBV30 and TRBJ1-1, is SQTIHQWPATLVQPVGSPLSLECTVEGTSNPNLYWYRQAAGRGLQLLFYSVGIGQISSEVPQNLSASRPQDRQFILSSKKLLLSDSGFYLCAWRDTHTEAFFGQGTRLTVV.

This chain links TRBV5-1 with TRBJ2-5; the match to TRBD2 covers 11 bases. Trimming removed 0 bases from V and 5 bases from J; junction bases left unmatched: 12. In germline, CDR1 is SGHRS, CDR2 YFSETQ. The CDR3 is 18 amino acids. The CDR3 region is CASSLVSRTSGSRETQYF. Here the CDR3 DNA reads TGCGCCAGCAGCTTGGTGTCAAGGACTAGCGGGTCCAGGGAGACCCAGTACTTC.

The genes are TRBV6-1 and TRBJ2-7, with 7 bases matching TRBD2. The germline V gene encodes CDR1 MNHNS and CDR2 SASEGT. The trim removed 2 bases at V and 4 bases at J, leaving 8 bases unmatched. The CDR3 is 15 residues long. The CDR3 coding sequence is TGTGCCAGCAGTGAACTGGGGGAGCGGGATTACGAGCAGTACTTC. Translating it yields CASSELGERDYEQYF.

This chain joins TRBV11-2 and TRBJ2-7, with TRBD2 identical over 14 bases. The CDR3 covers 17 residues. Trimming took 7 bases from V and 5 from J; bases not matched to a gene: 13. CDR1 SGHAT and CDR2 FQNNGV come from the germline V gene. In DNA, the CDR3 is TGTGCCAGCATACCAAACCCGGGACTAGCGGGAGAGAACGAGCAGTACTTC. Translating it yields CASIPNPGLAGENEQYF.

This rearrangement joins TRBV7-6 to TRBJ2-7; 7 positions agree with TRBD1. From germline, CDR1 is SGHVS and CDR2 FNYEAQ. This CDR3 has 15 amino acids. J lost 4 bases, V lost 1 base, and 7 bases had no gene match. The CDR3 protein is CASSLDGTDSYEQYF. In DNA, the CDR3 is TGTGCCAGCAGCTTAGACGGGACAGACTCATACGAGCAGTACTTC.

The V call is TRBV6-6, the J call TRBJ2-1; D call uncertain. This CDR3 comprises 10 residues. Trimming removed 2 bases from V and 7 bases from J, with 0 bases in between. Germline V gene lookup returns CDR1 MNHNY and CDR2 SVGAGI (reference sequence). CDR3 region: CASSYNEQFF. The DNA of the CDR3 is TGTGCCAGCAGTTACAATGAGCAGTTCTTC.

The chain joins TRBV6-5 to TRBJ2-1, with 9 bases lining up with TRBD2. Germline CDR1 MNHEY, CDR2 SVGAGI. Trimming removed 6 bases from V and 4 bases from J; junction bases left unmatched: 7. The CDR3 consists of 15 residues. CDR3 region: CASSPGTSPYNEQFF. CDR3 coding DNA: TGTGCCAGCAGCCCCGGGACTAGCCCATACAATGAGCAGTTCTTC.

V usage is TRBV7-8 and J usage is TRBJ2-3, with no clear D. Deletions cut 1 base from V and 6 bases from J, with 20 bases between. The length of the CDR3 is 17 residues. The V gene's germline CDR1 is SGHVS and CDR2 FQNEAQ. DNA for the CDR3: TGTGCCAGCAGCTTAGTCGTCTACCGTGTAGCACCGGATACGCAGTATTTT. This codes for CASSLVVYRVAPDTQYF. Variable domain in full (rest from reference TRBV7-8 and TRBJ2-3): GAGVSQSPRYKVAKRGQDVALRCDPISGHVSLFWYQQALGQGPEFLTYFQNEAQLDKSGLPSDRFFAERPEGSVSTLKIQRTQQEDSAVYLCASSLVVYRVAPDTQYFGPGTRLTVL.

The chain has TRBV2 and TRBJ2-5; a weak D match, TRBD2 (5 bases). The V gene lost 5 bases and the J gene lost 3 bases, with 19 bases spanning the gap. CDR1 is SNHLY and CDR2 is FYNNEI in the germline V gene. The CDR3 runs 16 residues. The CDR3 region is CASSPVVGRGKETQYF. The CDR3, as DNA: TGTGCCAGCAGTCCGGTTGTAGGTAGAGGGAAAGAGACCCAGTACTTC.

J is TRBJ2-1 and V is TRBV30; D perhaps matches TRBD2 (5 bases). V lost 3 bases to trimming and J lost 0 bases, with 15 bases between them. The CDR3 consists of 16 residues. Germline V lookup: CDR1 GTSNPN, CDR2 SVGIG (reference sequence). CDR3 DNA: TGTGCCTGGAGGGGAATAGCGTACAGCTCCTACAATGAGCAGTTCTTC. Its protein product is CAWRGIAYSSYNEQFF.

This sequence joins TRBV5-4 and TRBJ2-3; 12 bases are shared with TRBD2. CDR1 is SGHNT, CDR2 YYREEE, per germline (reference sequence). This CDR3 has 16 amino acids. The junction had 6 bases not matched to a gene; V was cut back by 1 base and J by 6 bases. CDR3 loop: CASSLNRLAGEDTQYF. CDR3 in DNA: TGTGCCAGCAGCTTGAACCGACTAGCGGGAGAGGATACGCAGTATTTT.

The CDR3 spells CATSTRTSGNLYTQYF. CDR3 nucleotide sequence: TGTGCCACCAGCACCCGGACTAGCGGGAATCTGTATACGCAGTATTTT. This chain links TRBV15 with TRBJ2-3; 12 bases match TRBD2. In germline, CDR1 is LNHNV, CDR2 YYDKDF (reference sequence). V gave up 4 bases and J gave up 7 bases; unmatched junction bases: 9. The CDR3 sequence is 16 residues long.

The V and J genes are TRBV7-2 and TRBJ2-2, with 9 bases matching TRBD2. Trimming cost V 3 bases and J 6 bases; bases outside gene matches: 2. Per the germline V gene, CDR1 is SGHTA and CDR2 is FQGNSA. The CDR3 runs 14 residues. The CDR3 reads CASSFRTSAGELFF. For the CDR3, the DNA is TGTGCCAGCAGCTTCCGGACTAGCGCCGGGGAGCTGTTTTTT.

The V gene is TRBV27, the J gene TRBJ1-5; possibly TRBD1 for D (5 bases). V lost 6 bases and J 0 bases, leaving 12 bases between the germline ends. CDR1 MNHEY and CDR2 SMNVEV come from the germline V gene (reference sequence). The CDR3 spans 15 residues. CDR3 nucleotides: TGTGCCAGCAGGGCAGGGCGTTATAGCAATCAGCCCCAGCATTTT. This gives the protein CASRAGRYSNQPQHF.

The CDR3 nucleotides are TGTGCCAGCAGCTTGGACAGAGCCGGGGAGCTGTTTTTT. Encoded protein: CASSLDRAGELFF. The genes are TRBV5-4 and TRBJ2-2; D not certain. With 0 bases removed from V and 6 bases from J, the gap between germline ends came to 6 bases. The germline gives CDR1 SGHNT, CDR2 YYREEE (reference sequence). The CDR3 contains 13 residues.

This clone has only a few counts. Other DNA sequences in the same sample also yield this CDR3. The chain is built from TRBV5-6 and TRBJ2-1; D is perhaps TRBD2 (5 bases). The CDR3 extends over 15 amino acids. V lost 2 bases and J lost 7, with 16 bases in between. The germline gives CDR1 SGHDT, CDR2 YYEEEE. CDR3 amino acids: CASSLFTRVANEQFF. In DNA form, the CDR3 reads TGTGCCAGCAGCTTATTCACGCGGGTCGCAAATGAGCAGTTCTTC.

CDR3 in DNA: TGCGCCAGCAGCTTGGTTCTTGAGCGGGAGGGCCATGAGCAGTTCTTC. Translating it yields CASSLVLEREGHEQFF. The chain is built from TRBV5-1 and TRBJ2-1; 10 bases align to TRBD2. The CDR3 runs to 16 residues. V lost 0 bases to trimming and J lost 8 bases; unmatched junction nucleotides: 8. Germline CDR1 reads SGHRS; CDR2 reads YFSETQ. Full variable domain (rest looked up from reference TRBV5-1 and TRBJ2-1): KAGVTQTPRYLIKTRGQQVTLSCSPISGHRSVSWYQQTPGQGLQFLFEYFSETQRNKGNFPGRFSGRQFSNSRSEMNVSTLELGDSALYLCASSLVLEREGHEQFFGPGTRLTVL.

The chain is built from TRBV5-8 and TRBJ1-4; tentatively, D is TRBD1 (5 bases). Germline V gene lookup returns CDR1 SGHTS and CDR2 YDEGEE. The CDR3 has 16 amino acids. V was shortened by 3 bases and J by 4 bases, with 16 bases between the two germline ends. The CDR3 sequence is CASSWGTVRDNEKLFF. CDR3 sequence (DNA): TGTGCCAGCAGCTGGGGGACCGTGCGGGATAATGAAAAACTGTTTTTT.

CDR3 coding DNA: TGTGCCACCAGTGAGGGTACAGGGGTAGCCAAAAACATTCAGTACTTC. Translating it yields CATSEGTGVAKNIQYF. The genes are TRBV24-1 and TRBJ2-4; the match to TRBD1 covers 7 bases. This CDR3 spans 16 amino acids. Per the germline V gene, CDR1 is KGHDR and CDR2 is SFDVKD. Trimming cost V 4 bases and J 0 bases; bases outside gene matches: 5.

The rearrangement uses TRBV6-6 and TRBJ1-1; 8 bases are a match to TRBD1. The CDR3 loop spans 14 amino acids. CDR1 MNHNY and CDR2 SVGAGI come from the germline V gene (reference sequence). The V gene end was trimmed by 6 bases and the J gene end by 1 base; junction bases not matched to a gene: 4. The CDR3 region is CASSIGTGNTEAFF. In DNA form, the CDR3 reads TGTGCCAGCAGCATAGGGACAGGGAACACTGAAGCTTTCTTT.

V and J are TRBV11-2 and TRBJ2-7; TRBD2 might be the D (6 bases). Germline CDR1 reads SGHAT; CDR2 reads FQNNGV. V lost 5 bases and J lost 5, with 10 bases in between. This CDR3 spans 12 amino acids. CDR3 DNA sequence: TGTGCCAGCAGCAAAACTAGCAACGAGCAGTACTTC. Its protein product is CASSKTSNEQYF.

The chain recombines TRBV14 with TRBJ2-2; 9 nucleotides line up with TRBD2. The CDR3 totals 17 residues. Germline V gene sequence: CDR1 SGHDN, CDR2 FVKESK. J gave up 3 bases and V 0 bases, and 5 bases lay outside the gene matches. The DNA of the CDR3 is TGTGCCAGCAGCCAAGATTCCACTAGCGGGTACACCGGGGAGCTGTTTTTT. Translated, it gives CASSQDSTSGYTGELFF.

The chain is built from TRBV19 and TRBJ2-7, with 12 bases aligning to TRBD2. The V gene's germline CDR1 is LNHDA and CDR2 SQIVND (reference sequence). Trimming at V came to 5 bases and at J to 4 bases, leaving 6 bases not matched to a gene. This CDR3 contains 15 residues. CDR3 DNA: TGTGCCAGTAGTGTGACTAGCGGGAGTGGTTACGAGCAGTACTTC. Residues: CASSVTSGSGYEQYF.

The CDR3 protein is CASSSRTYEQYF. The CDR3, as DNA: TGTGCCAGCAGTTCTCGTACCTACGAGCAGTACTTC. This sequence joins TRBV2 and TRBJ2-7; the D is unclear. This CDR3 comprises 12 residues. Germline V gene data show CDR1 as SNHLY and CDR2 as FYNNEI. V was cut by 5 bases and J by 2 bases, with 7 bases left in between.

The chain is built from TRBV30 and TRBJ1-2, with D perhaps TRBD1 (6 bases). This CDR3 is built from 17 residues. Trimming took 0 bases from V and 2 from J, leaving 19 bases between them. The germline V gene encodes CDR1 GTSNPN and CDR2 SVGIG (reference sequence). The CDR3 sequence is CAWSVLLQGVRNYGYTF. In DNA form, the CDR3 reads TGTGCCTGGAGTGTCCTCCTACAGGGAGTAAGGAACTATGGCTACACCTTC.

The chain has TRBV19 and TRBJ2-2; TRBD1 matches at 8 bases. CDR1 and CDR2 from the germline V gene are LNHDA and SQIVND (reference sequence). This CDR3 region has 18 residues. J was trimmed by 0 bases and V by 5 bases; bases with no gene match: 11. Here the CDR3 reads CASSPLTQGAPNTGELFF. DNA of the CDR3: TGTGCCAGTAGTCCCCTCACCCAGGGGGCGCCGAACACCGGGGAGCTGTTTTTT. The full variable domain, with the rest looked up from reference TRBV19 and TRBJ2-2, is DGGITQSPKYLFRKEGQNVTLSCEQNLNHDAMYWYRQDPGQGLRLIYYSQIVNDFQKGDIAEGYSVSREKKESFPLTVTSAQKNPTAFYLCASSPLTQGAPNTGELFFGEGSRLTVL.

The gene calls are TRBV6-5 and TRBJ2-1; 9 bases are a match to TRBD2. V lost 3 bases to trimming and J lost 6 bases; unmatched junction nucleotides: 6. The CDR3 runs to 15 residues. The V gene's germline CDR1 is MNHEY and CDR2 SVGAGI. The CDR3: CASSYTVAGVNEQFF. The CDR3 DNA is TGTGCCAGCAGTTATACTGTAGCGGGAGTCAATGAGCAGTTCTTC.

The gene calls are TRBV29-1 and TRBJ2-1; 8 bases match TRBD2. In germline, CDR1 is SQVTM, CDR2 ANQGSEA. The ends lost 2 bases at V and 1 base at J; junction bases unmatched: 1. The CDR3 has 14 residues. CDR3 nucleotide sequence: TGCAGCGTTGAAAAGCGGGGGTCCTACAATGAGCAGTTCTTC. Its protein is CSVEKRGSYNEQFF.

J is TRBJ1-5 and V is TRBV19; D call uncertain. Germline assignment: CDR1 LNHDA and CDR2 SQIVND (reference sequence). Deletions cut 0 bases from V and 1 base from J, with 10 bases between. The CDR3 runs 16 residues. This chain's CDR3 is CASSIEGSWSNQPQHF. CDR3 in DNA: TGTGCCAGTAGTATAGAGGGGTCGTGGAGCAATCAGCCCCAGCATTTT. The whole variable domain, filled in from reference TRBV19 and TRBJ1-5, reads DGGITQSPKYLFRKEGQNVTLSCEQNLNHDAMYWYRQDPGQGLRLIYYSQIVNDFQKGDIAEGYSVSREKKESFPLTVTSAQKNPTAFYLCASSIEGSWSNQPQHFGDGTRLSIL.

This rearrangement joins TRBV5-1 to TRBJ2-7; 10 nucleotides line up with TRBD1. CDR3 length: 13 residues. The germline gives CDR1 SGHRS, CDR2 YFSETQ. The J segment lost 4 bases and the V segment lost 4 bases, leaving 2 bases of the junction unmatched. CDR3 amino acids: CASSGGQGYEQYF. In DNA form, the CDR3 reads TGCGCCAGCAGCGGGGGACAGGGGTACGAGCAGTACTTC.

The chain joins TRBV7-2 to TRBJ2-7; D is tentatively TRBD1 or TRBD2 (6 bases each). Trimming took off 5 bases at V and 2 bases at J, with 7 bases between the two ends. Germline V CDR1 and CDR2: SGHTA, FQGNSA. The CDR3 is made up of 12 amino acids. The CDR3 loop reads CASSRGAYEQYF. The CDR3 DNA reads TGTGCCAGCAGCAGGGGGGCCTACGAGCAGTACTTC.